The rows below give T cell receptor beta chains drawn from one sample of a study of blood T cell repertoires in COVID-19. Assay: immunoSEQ multiplex PCR; the TCRdb copy retains only in-frame clones and omits some. The table includes about 240,000 clones, around 90% detected once. The sequenced sample was peripheral blood. The receptors derive from a man in his sixties who had recovered from COVID-19. The CDR3 runs from the conserved cysteine through the conserved F or W. D genes are given only for firm matches. Clone size is stated in some rows and not others, as once, few, many or a class when expanded.

CDR3 DNA	CDR3 protein	D gene	clone size	V gene	J gene
TGCGCCAGCAGCTTGTTGACAGGGGTCACAGATACGCAGTATTTT	CASSLLTGVTDTQYF	TRBD1	few	TRBV5-1	TRBJ2-3
TGTGCCAGCCACGGGAGCAGGTGGGGCTACACCTTC	CASHGSRWGYTF	-	-	TRBV6-5	TRBJ1-2
TGTGCCAGCAGCTTAGGTGTTGACGGGAGGACTTTCTTT	CASSLGVDGRTFF	-	-	TRBV11-3	TRBJ1-1
TGTGCCAGCAGTCCTACAGGGAACAGCAAAAACATTCAGTACTTC	CASSPTGNSKNIQYF	-	-	TRBV28	TRBJ2-4
TGTGCCAGCAGCGTGGGTGGCGGGGGGCTTTACGAGCAGTACTTC	CASSVGGGGLYEQYF	TRBD2	-	TRBV5-4	TRBJ2-7
TGTGCCTGCTACAAACGACTAGCGGAGACTGAAGCTTTCTTT	CACYKRLAETEAFF	-	-	TRBV5-6	TRBJ1-1
TGCGCCAGCAGCTTGGGAAGCAGGGGGAACACTGAAGCTTTCTTT	CASSLGSRGNTEAFF	-	-	TRBV5-1	TRBJ1-1
TGTGCCAGCAGTGGCCGGGACTACAATGAGCAGTTCTTC	CASSGRDYNEQFF	-	-	TRBV12-3/TRBV12-4	TRBJ2-1
TGTGCCAGCAGCCAAGATGTAGTAGCGAGTACAGATACGCAGTATTTT	CASSQDVVASTDTQYF	-	few	TRBV3-1/TRBV3-2	TRBJ2-3
TGTGCCAGCAAATCGCCTGGGACTCCCCAAGAGACCCAGTACTTC	CASKSPGTPQETQYF	-	-	TRBV11-2	TRBJ2-5
TGTGCCAGCAGCTTAGGACAGGGAGGCTATGGCTACACCTTC	CASSLGQGGYGYTF	TRBD1	-	TRBV7-2	TRBJ1-2
TGCGCCAGCAGCTCGGGACAGACCAATCAGCCCCAGCATTTT	CASSSGQTNQPQHF	TRBD1	-	TRBV5-1	TRBJ1-5
TGTGCCATCAGTGCGAGAGCGGTTCCTACAGATACGCAGTATTTT	CAISARAVPTDTQYF	-	-	TRBV10-3	TRBJ2-3
TGTGCCAGCAATAGAGCCCGGGGATACGAGCAGTACTTC	CASNRARGYEQYF	-	-	TRBV6-5	TRBJ2-7
TGTGCCAGCAGTGACTCAAGAGCCCCTTTTTACGAGCAGTACTTC	CASSDSRAPFYEQYF	-	-	TRBV6-4	TRBJ2-7
TGTGCCAGCAGTTTATGGGACAGGGACAATGAGCAGTTCTTC	CASSLWDRDNEQFF	TRBD1	-	TRBV28	TRBJ2-1
TGTGCCAGCAGCCCGGGACAGGCCTACAGGAGGGAGACCCAGTACTTC	CASSPGQAYRRETQYF	TRBD1	once	TRBV11-2	TRBJ2-5
TGTGCCACCAGTGACTCTAGGACAGGCCCTACCTACGAGCAGTACTTC	CATSDSRTGPTYEQYF	TRBD1	once	TRBV24-1	TRBJ2-7
TGTGCCAGCTCACCATCGTCTGGGGCTGAGCAGTACTTC	CASSPSSGAEQYF	-	-	TRBV18	TRBJ2-7
TGTGCCTGGAAACAGGGGGGAGAAAAACTGTTTTTT	CAWKQGGEKLFF	TRBD1	-	TRBV30	TRBJ1-4
TGCGCCAGCAGCTCCCTAGCGGGGGCGTACAATGAGCAGTTCTTC	CASSSLAGAYNEQFF	TRBD2	-	TRBV5-1	TRBJ2-1
TGTGCCAGCAGCCACCTCCTTAGCGGGGGGGCCGGAGATACGCAGTATTTT	CASSHLLSGGAGDTQYF	TRBD2	-	TRBV14	TRBJ2-3
TGTGCCAGCGGAGTTGCAGGGAATGCTAACTATGGCTACACCTTC	CASGVAGNANYGYTF	-	-	TRBV19	TRBJ1-2
TGTGCCAGCAGGAGGGGGAATCGGCCCCAGCATTTT	CASRRGNRPQHF	-	once	TRBV9	TRBJ1-5
TGTGCCAGCAGTGATCAGGGTACCACTGAAGCTTTCTTT	CASSDQGTTEAFF	-	-	TRBV2	TRBJ1-1
TGTGCCAGCTGCCTTGGGCTCTATGGCTACACCTTC	CASCLGLYGYTF	-	-	TRBV12-3/TRBV12-4	TRBJ1-2
TGTGCCAGCAGCTCCACTAGAGCGGGGCGGGCCGGGGAGCTGTTTTTT	CASSSTRAGRAGELFF	TRBD2	-	TRBV6-2/TRBV6-3	TRBJ2-2
TGTGCCAGCAGCCGGACAGGCCCCTACGAGCAGTACTTC	CASSRTGPYEQYF	TRBD1	-	TRBV5-4	TRBJ2-7
TGTGCCAGCAGACCTGGGACAGATTCCTACGAGCAGTACTTC	CASRPGTDSYEQYF	TRBD1	-	TRBV7-8	TRBJ2-7
TGTGCCTTGACAGTACTCCCTAATTCACCCCTCCACTTT	CALTVLPNSPLHF	-	-	TRBV30	TRBJ1-6
TGTGCCAGCAAGGACAGGGGGATCTACAATCAGCCCCAGCATTTT	CASKDRGIYNQPQHF	TRBD1	-	TRBV6-5	TRBJ1-5
TGTGCCGTTCGGAGGGAAAGCCAAGAGACCCAGTACTTC	CAVRRESQETQYF	-	-	TRBV19	TRBJ2-5
TGTGCCACCGGGCGGGACAGGGTCATGAACACTGAAGCTTTCTTT	CATGRDRVMNTEAFF	TRBD1	-	TRBV24-1	TRBJ1-1
TGCGCCAGCAGCTTAGGACACGTGAACACCGGGGAGCTGTTTTTT	CASSLGHVNTGELFF	-	-	TRBV5-1	TRBJ2-2
TGCGCCAGCAGCTTGGCGGACAGGAATGCAGATACGCAGTATTTT	CASSLADRNADTQYF	TRBD1	-	TRBV5-1	TRBJ2-3
TGTGCCAGCAGTTACCAAAGCGGGGGCCAAAATACGCAGTATTTT	CASSYQSGGQNTQYF	TRBD2	-	TRBV6-2/TRBV6-3	TRBJ2-3
TGTGCCAGCAGCTTGGATAGCGGGGGGTACGAGCAGTACTTC	CASSLDSGGYEQYF	TRBD2	-	TRBV5-4	TRBJ2-7
TGTGCCAGCGGGGCGCCAGGGGGCATTTTCTATGGCTACACCTTC	CASGAPGGIFYGYTF	TRBD1	-	TRBV6-5	TRBJ1-2
TGTGCCAGCTCAGGGACAGGGGGCGGTCAGCCCCAGCATTTT	CASSGTGGGQPQHF	TRBD1	-	TRBV18	TRBJ1-5
TGTGCCACCAGCGGGGGTTCCGGGGAGCTGTTTTTT	CATSGGSGELFF	-	-	TRBV24-1	TRBJ2-2
TGTGCCAGCAGCTCCCTCTTCGCGACCGGGGAGCTGTTTTTT	CASSSLFATGELFF	-	-	TRBV7-6	TRBJ2-2